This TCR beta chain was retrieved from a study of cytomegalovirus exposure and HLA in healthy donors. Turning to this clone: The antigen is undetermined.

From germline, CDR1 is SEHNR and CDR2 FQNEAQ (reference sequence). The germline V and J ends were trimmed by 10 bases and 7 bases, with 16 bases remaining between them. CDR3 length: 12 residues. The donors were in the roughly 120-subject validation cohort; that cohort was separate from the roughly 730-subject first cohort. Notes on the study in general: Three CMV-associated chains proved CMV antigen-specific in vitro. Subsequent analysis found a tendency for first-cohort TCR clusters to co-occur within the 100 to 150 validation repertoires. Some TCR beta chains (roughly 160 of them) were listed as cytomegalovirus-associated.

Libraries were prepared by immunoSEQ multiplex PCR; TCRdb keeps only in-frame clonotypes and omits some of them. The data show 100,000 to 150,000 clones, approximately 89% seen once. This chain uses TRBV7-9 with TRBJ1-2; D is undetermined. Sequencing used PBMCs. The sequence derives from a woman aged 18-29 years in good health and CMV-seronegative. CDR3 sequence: CAMEAAPSGYTF. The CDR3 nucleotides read TGTGCCATGGAGGCAGCCCCTAGTGGCTACACCTTC.